Listed here are 22 T cell receptor beta chains from one sample, sequenced in a study of shared clonotypes between healthy human individuals. CD45RO-negative CD8 cells positively selected for CCR7 made up the naive population, which excluded terminally differentiated effector memory CD45RA+ cells. Using immunoSEQ multiplex PCR, the repertoire was profiled, and TCRdb retains in-frame clones only, with some absent. The data hold about 600,000 clones, with 95% to 98% observed a single time. The specimen was naive CD8+ T cells sorted from blood. The receptors here all came from a man aged 25-45 years in good health.

The chain has TRBV28 and TRBJ2-5; D could derive from TRBD1 or TRBD2 (5 bases each). Germline V lookup: CDR1 MDHEN, CDR2 SYDVKM. The CDR3 covers 18 residues. The V gene lost 3 bases and the J gene lost 5 bases, with 25 bases spanning the gap. CDR3 nucleotide sequence: TGTGCCAGCAGTTTTGGGGTGGTTGAGGGGACCTACGCCGAGACCCAGTACTTC. It encodes CASSFGVVEGTYAETQYF. Combining the CDR3 with reference TRBV28 and TRBJ2-5 gives the whole variable domain DVKVTQSSRYLVKRTGEKVFLECVQDMDHENMFWYRQDPGLGLRLIYFSYDVKMKEKGDIPEGYSVSREKKERFSLILESASTNQTSMYLCASSFGVVEGTYAETQYFGPGTRLLVL.

The chain is built from TRBV7-6 and TRBJ2-7, with 8 nucleotides matching TRBD1. CDR1 and CDR2 (germline): SGHVS, FNYEAQ. The V gene end was trimmed by 1 base and the J gene end by 3 bases; junction bases not matched to a gene: 2. The CDR3 consists of 14 residues. The CDR3 spells CASSLETGDYEQYF. The CDR3 DNA is TGTGCCAGCAGCTTAGAGACAGGGGACTACGAGCAGTACTTC.

The rearrangement links TRBV6-1 to TRBJ1-5; the D gene is possibly TRBD1 (5 bases). This CDR3 spans 13 amino acids. The ends were cut back, 7 bases at V and 3 bases at J, with 10 bases in the middle. CDR1 and CDR2 from the germline V gene are MNHNS and SASEGT. CDR3 in amino acids: CASIGRDNQPQHF. The CDR3 region has the DNA TGTGCCAGCATCGGCAGGGACAATCAGCCCCAGCATTTT.

The chain has TRBV28 and TRBJ2-3; D gene uncertain. Trimming stripped 2 bases from V and 2 bases from J, with 8 bases between. Germline V gene data show CDR1 as MDHEN and CDR2 as SYDVKM. The length of the CDR3 is 14 residues. The CDR3 DNA sequence: TGTGCCAGCAGTTTAAATATGGCCACAGATACGCAGTATTTT. Translation gives CASSLNMATDTQYF.

The chain has TRBV7-9 and TRBJ2-5; D tentatively fits TRBD1 or TRBD2 (5 bases each). The V gene lost 3 bases and the J gene lost 5 bases, with 16 bases spanning the gap. CDR3 size: 15 residues. CDR1 is SEHNR and CDR2 is FQNEAQ in the germline V gene (reference sequence). In DNA form, the CDR3 reads TGTGCCAGCAGCTTTATCGAGGGGTTGATGGAGACCCAGTACTTC. Residues: CASSFIEGLMETQYF.

The rearrangement uses TRBV6-1 and TRBJ1-4; 9 bases line up with TRBD1. V trimming: 3 bases; J trimming: 7 bases; junction bases outside the gene matches: 9. Germline V gives CDR1 MNHNS, CDR2 SASEGT. The CDR3 runs 16 residues. The CDR3: CASSDSLTGGFEKLFF. The CDR3 DNA reads as TGTGCCAGCAGTGATTCTTTGACAGGGGGGTTTGAAAAACTGTTTTTT.

This chain joins TRBV27 and TRBJ2-3, with TRBD2 identical over 14 bases. J lost 10 bases, V lost 4 bases, and 16 bases had no gene match. This CDR3 is 18 amino acids long. Looked up from germline, CDR1 is MNHEY and CDR2 is SMNVEV (reference sequence). The CDR3 DNA reads TGTGCCAGCAGTTCCCGGGACAGAGGACTAGCGGGAGGTACGTCGCAGTATTTT. Translating gives CASSSRDRGLAGGTSQYF.

The chain carries TRBV30 and TRBJ2-7; D tentatively fits TRBD1 or TRBD2 (5 bases each). CDR1 is GTSNPN and CDR2 is SVGIG in the germline V gene (reference sequence). CDR3 size: 15 residues. The germline V and J ends were trimmed by 3 bases and 3 bases, with 18 bases remaining between them. Here the CDR3 DNA reads TGTGCCTGGAGCCTGGGGTCAGGGACCTTCTACGAGCAGTACTTC. Translated, it gives CAWSLGSGTFYEQYF.

The chain uses TRBV5-6 and TRBJ1-1, with a weak D call TRBD1 (5 bases). The CDR3 has 12 residues. CDR1 and CDR2 (germline): SGHDT, YYEEEE. V lost 3 bases to trimming and J lost 9 bases, with 12 bases between them. The CDR3 nucleotides are TGTGCCAGCAGCTCCCTGGGACCCCAAGCTTTCTTT. This sequence encodes CASSSLGPQAFF.

This chain connects TRBV27 to TRBJ2-7; 7 bases map to TRBD2. The germline V gene encodes CDR1 MNHEY and CDR2 SMNVEV (reference sequence). The CDR3 consists of 15 residues. The junction had 7 bases not matched to a gene; V was cut back by 1 base and J by 4 bases. The CDR3 bases are TGTGCCAGCAGTTTATTGACTAGCAGAGAATACGAGCAGTACTTC. Protein product: CASSLLTSREYEQYF.

This chain links TRBV27 with TRBJ2-1; 11 nucleotides line up with TRBD1. With V trimmed by 6 bases and J by 15 bases, 10 bases remained unmatched. The germline V gene encodes CDR1 MNHEY and CDR2 SMNVEV (reference sequence). This CDR3 is built from 13 residues. CDR3 amino acids: CASSPGQGAKLFF. CDR3 coding DNA: TGTGCCAGCAGCCCAGGACAGGGGGCTAAACTGTTCTTC.

The chain recombines TRBV27 with TRBJ1-4, with D unresolved. The CDR3 length is 14 residues. Germline-derived CDR1 and CDR2 are MNHEY and SMNVEV (reference sequence). Trimming took 0 bases from V and 7 from J, leaving 9 bases between them. The CDR3 DNA follows: TGTGCCAGCAGTTTATCTCGGCGAGGTGAAAAACTGTTTTTT. This translates into CASSLSRRGEKLFF. The whole variable domain, remainder taken from reference TRBV27 and TRBJ1-4, is EAQVTQNPRYLITVTGKKLTVTCSQNMNHEYMSWYRQDPGLGLRQIYYSMNVEVTDKGDVPEGYKVSRKEKRNFPLILESPSPNQTSLYFCASSLSRRGEKLFFGSGTQLSVL.

Concerning this clone: The sample has other DNA sequences that encode this CDR3 too. This rearrangement joins TRBV2 to TRBJ2-3; D remains ambiguous. The CDR3 sequence is 10 residues long. The V gene lost 5 bases and the J gene lost 6 bases, with 3 bases spanning the gap. Germline V gene data show CDR1 as SNHLY and CDR2 as FYNNEI. The CDR3 reads CASSTDTQYF. The CDR3 DNA is TGTGCCAGCAGTACGGATACGCAGTATTTT.

The chain couples TRBV7-2 to TRBJ2-1, with D uncertain. Trimming removed 5 bases from V and 3 bases from J, with 5 bases in between. The CDR3 covers 12 residues. CDR1 and CDR2 from the germline V gene are SGHTA and FQGNSA. The CDR3 nucleotides read TGTGCCAGCAGCGATAACTACAATGAGCAGTTCTTC. Its translation is CASSDNYNEQFF.

V gene TRBV28 combines with J gene TRBJ1-5; D may be TRBD1 (5 bases). This CDR3 spans 18 amino acids. The germline CDR1 and CDR2 sequences are MDHEN and SYDVKM. Trimming stripped 5 bases from V and 2 bases from J, with 22 bases between. Here the CDR3 DNA reads TGTGCCAGCAGTCTTATACCCCCAGGGCTCGGTGGCAATCAGCCCCAGCATTTT. Translating it yields CASSLIPPGLGGNQPQHF.

The genes are TRBV28 and TRBJ2-7, with 8 bases fitting TRBD2. Germline V gene sequence: CDR1 MDHEN, CDR2 SYDVKM. V lost 6 bases and J lost 2; bases outside the gene matches: 12. The CDR3 loop spans 16 amino acids. In DNA form, the CDR3 reads TGTGCCAGCAGCCCCTCGGGGAGCGGGAGAGCCTACGAGCAGTACTTC. Translation gives CASSPSGSGRAYEQYF.

This chain links TRBV5-4 with TRBJ2-1; TRBD2 matches 10 bases. CDR3 length: 13 amino acids. The V and J ends lost 6 bases and 5 bases, in that order; junction bases with no gene match: 2. Germline V CDR1 and CDR2: SGHNT, YYREEE (reference sequence). In DNA form, the CDR3 reads TGTGCCAGCACCGGACTAGCGGACAATGAGCAGTTCTTC. It is translated as CASTGLADNEQFF.

The V call is TRBV19, the J call TRBJ1-1; tentatively, D is TRBD1 (5 bases). The germline V and J ends were trimmed by 5 bases and 4 bases, with 17 bases remaining between them. The CDR3 extends over 15 amino acids. Looked up from germline, CDR1 is LNHDA and CDR2 is SQIVND (reference sequence). Here the CDR3 reads CASSRQAGVSTEAFF. In nucleotides, the CDR3 is TGTGCCAGTAGTCGGCAGGCGGGGGTTAGCACTGAAGCTTTCTTT. The variable domain in full, with the rest retrieved from reference TRBV19 and TRBJ1-1, is DGGITQSPKYLFRKEGQNVTLSCEQNLNHDAMYWYRQDPGQGLRLIYYSQIVNDFQKGDIAEGYSVSREKKESFPLTVTSAQKNPTAFYLCASSRQAGVSTEAFFGQGTRLTVV.

The chain has TRBV2 and TRBJ2-3, with TRBD2 matching over 11 bases. The CDR3 covers 15 residues. Germline CDR1 is SNHLY and CDR2 is FYNNEI. Unmatched junction bases numbered 8, after V lost 3 bases and J lost 9 bases. CDR3: CASSEILAGVETQYF. DNA of the CDR3: TGTGCCAGCAGTGAGATACTAGCGGGAGTGGAGACGCAGTATTTT.

The chain employs TRBV9 and TRBJ2-1; D call uncertain. CDR1 is SGDLS and CDR2 is YYNGEE in the germline V gene. V shed 5 bases and J shed 7 bases, with 10 bases lying between them. There are 12 residues in the CDR3. CDR3 DNA sequence: TGTGCCAGCAGATCCTTAGGAAATGAGCAGTTCTTC. It codes for CASRSLGNEQFF.

The rearrangement uses TRBV27 and TRBJ1-5, with D uncertain. The CDR3 loop spans 14 amino acids. Looked up from germline, CDR1 is MNHEY and CDR2 is SMNVEV (reference sequence). Trimming took off 2 bases at V and 5 bases at J, with 10 bases between the two ends. This CDR3 reads CASSLEGWDQPQHF. The CDR3 coding sequence is TGTGCCAGCAGTTTAGAAGGGTGGGATCAGCCCCAGCATTTT.

Points on this clone: The junction differs from germline at one of its ends, possibly a read error. The chain uses TRBV7-7 and TRBJ2-3; 9 bases fit TRBD2. The CDR3 consists of 15 residues. Germline values: CDR1 SSHAT, CDR2 FNYEAQ (reference sequence). The chain's CDR3 is CASSARLADTDTQYF. DNA of the CDR3: TGTGCTAGCAGCGCCCGACTAGCGGACACAGATACGCAGTATTTT.